This T cell receptor (beta chain) comes out of a study of T-cell memory formation after mild COVID-19. Study-wide findings and caveats: There were some responding clones in pre-infection memory, which suggested that cross-reactive memory had joined. Clones shrinking between day 15 and 85 showed a balanced CD4/CD8 split, and those that grew later tilted toward CD4+.

From germline, CDR1 is SGHTA and CDR2 FQGNSA. V was pared by 4 bases and J by 0 bases, with 5 bases of the junction left unmatched. The CDR3 is made up of 17 amino acids. In its sample, this clonotype was seen a few times. Its cognate antigen is unknown. The TCR alpha and TCR beta cDNA libraries, bearing sample barcodes and UMIs, were generated by 5'RACE using constant-segment primers. TCRdb re-called the 5' RACE reads with MiXCR, one entry per CDR3 protein. The sample lists 380,000 or so distinct CDR3 sequences, over 13% occurring once. This chain joins TRBV7-2 and TRBJ2-7, with TRBD2 matching 14 bases. This TCR derives from a man younger than 30 who had mild COVID-19 (a few samples of this study predate the infection). Cell type and time point are not known. The sequencing input was PBMCs or a T cell subset sorted from them (not recorded which). CDR3 in DNA: TGTGCCAGCAGCTATAGCGGGACTAGCGGGGGCTCCTACGAGCAGTACGTC. It translates to CASSYSGTSGGSYEQYV.